The clone carrying this T cell receptor beta chain has only a few counts. This specimen comes from a study of identical twins. Unique molecular identifiers were present on the cDNA, and a universal primer site came from template switching. TCRdb ran MiXCR on the 5' RACE reads and lists one entry per CDR3 protein. The sample yields 1.5 million to 2 million distinct CDR3 sequences, around 33% seen once. There are 14 residues in the CDR3. Germline CDR1 MDHEN, CDR2 SYDVKM. Deletions cut 3 bases from V and 8 bases from J, with 13 bases between. Material: cord blood. The sequence was obtained from a newborn girl in good health. The rearrangement uses TRBV28 and TRBJ1-4; no clear D gene. The CDR3 spells CASSLRQYNEKLFF. In DNA, the CDR3 is TGTGCCAGCAGTTTGAGGCAGTATAACGAAAAACTGTTTTTT.